A selection of T cell receptor beta chains follows, all from one sample in a study of blood T cell repertoires in COVID-19. Libraries were prepared by immunoSEQ multiplex PCR; TCRdb keeps only in-frame clonotypes and omits some of them. The data show some 170,000 clones, 60% to 85% seen once. Sample: peripheral blood. The receptors here all came from a man between 60 and 70 years old with acute or convalescent COVID-19. Both conserved end residues are part of each CDR3. The order of the fields is D gene, J gene, clone size, CDR3 length, V gene, CDR3 protein, CDR3 DNA. D genes are given only for firm matches. Only part of the rows carry a size: once, few, many, or a class if the clone is expanded.

- TRBJ2-2 - 15 TRBV5-1 CASSLGPTSAGELFF TGCGCCAGCAGCTTGGGTCCGACATCAGCCGGGGAGCTGTTTTTT
TRBD1 TRBJ1-4 - 16 TRBV18 CASSPGQGATNEKLFF TGTGCCAGCTCGCCGGGACAGGGAGCAACTAATGAAAAACTGTTTTTT
TRBD2 TRBJ2-5 - 14 TRBV6-4 CASSEERGGETQYF TGTGCCAGCAGTGAAGAGCGGGGGGGAGAGACCCAGTACTTC
TRBD1 TRBJ2-7 - 14 TRBV18 CASSPPGTAYEQYF TGTGCCAGCTCACCACCAGGGACAGCATACGAGCAGTACTTC
TRBD1 TRBJ1-1 - 11 TRBV30 CAYAGGSVAFF TGTGCCTATGCAGGGGGTAGCGTAGCTTTCTTT
- TRBJ2-5 few 16 TRBV4-1 CASSPPRALYQETQYF TGCGCCAGCAGCCCTCCGAGGGCCTTGTACCAAGAGACCCAGTACTTC
TRBD1 TRBJ2-7 - 15 TRBV30 CAWSSGTGNRGEQYF TGTGCCTGGAGCTCCGGGACAGGGAATCGAGGCGAGCAGTACTTC
- TRBJ2-7 - 14 TRBV5-1 CASSLGQGQYEQYF TGCGCCAGCAGCTTGGGTCAGGGTCAGTACGAGCAGTACTTC
- TRBJ2-5 - 15 TRBV4-1 CASSQGRHSQETQYF TGCGCCAGCAGCCAAGGAAGACACAGCCAAGAGACCCAGTACTTC
- TRBJ1-1 once 14 TRBV6-5 CASSYLRVPTEAFF TGTGCCAGCAGTTACCTCAGGGTTCCGACTGAAGCTTTCTTT
- TRBJ1-1 - 17 TRBV4-3 CASSQVGRGEEDTEAFF TGCGCCAGCAGCCAAGTGGGCAGGGGAGAGGAGGACACTGAAGCTTTCTTT
- TRBJ2-3 once 13 TRBV18 CASSPPVEDTQYF TGTGCCAGCTCACCACCGGTGGAGGATACGCAGTATTTT
- TRBJ2-2 - 15 TRBV10-3 CAISEGGQLTGELFF TGTGCCATCAGTGAAGGAGGACAGCTCACCGGGGAGCTGTTTTTT
TRBD1 TRBJ1-1 - 14 TRBV5-6 CASRDRGMNTEAFF TGTGCCAGCAGGGACAGGGGAATGAACACTGAAGCTTTCTTT
- TRBJ2-7 - 14 TRBV6-5 CASSYSRGYEGQYF TGTGCCAGCAGTTACAGTCGGGGATACGAAGGGCAGTACTTC
TRBD2 TRBJ2-5 few 15 TRBV6-2/TRBV6-3 CASSRLAGGLETQYF TGTGCCAGCAGCCGACTAGCGGGGGGGCTAGAGACCCAGTACTTC
- TRBJ1-5 - 15 TRBV30 CAWSVSRQGNQPQHF TGTGCCTGGAGTGTAAGCCGGCAGGGCAATCAGCCCCAGCATTTT